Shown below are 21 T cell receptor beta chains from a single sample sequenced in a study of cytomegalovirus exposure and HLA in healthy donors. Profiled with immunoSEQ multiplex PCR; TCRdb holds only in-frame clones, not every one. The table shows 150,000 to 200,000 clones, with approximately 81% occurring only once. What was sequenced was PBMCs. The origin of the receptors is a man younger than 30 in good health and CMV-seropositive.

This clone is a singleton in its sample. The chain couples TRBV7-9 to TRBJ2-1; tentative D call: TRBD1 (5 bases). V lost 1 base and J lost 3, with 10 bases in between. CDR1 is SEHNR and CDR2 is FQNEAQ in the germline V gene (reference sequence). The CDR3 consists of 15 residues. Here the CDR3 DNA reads TGTGCCAGCAGCTTAGGGGCAGGGTTCTACAATGAGCAGTTCTTC. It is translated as CASSLGAGFYNEQFF.

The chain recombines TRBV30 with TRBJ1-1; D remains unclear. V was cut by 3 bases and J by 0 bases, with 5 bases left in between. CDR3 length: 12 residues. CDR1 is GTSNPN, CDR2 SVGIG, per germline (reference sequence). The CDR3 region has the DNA TGTGCCTGGAGCTTATTGAACACTGAAGCTTTCTTT. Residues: CAWSLLNTEAFF.

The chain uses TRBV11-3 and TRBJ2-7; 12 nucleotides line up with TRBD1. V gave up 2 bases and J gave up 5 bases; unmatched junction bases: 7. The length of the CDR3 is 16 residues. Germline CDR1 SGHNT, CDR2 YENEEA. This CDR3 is CASSLLGTGGLHEQYF. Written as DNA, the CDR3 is TGTGCCAGCAGCTTACTCGGGACAGGGGGCCTCCACGAGCAGTACTTC. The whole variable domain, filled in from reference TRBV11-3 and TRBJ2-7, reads EAGVVQSPRYKIIEKKQPVAFWCNPISGHNTLYWYLQNLGQGPELLIRYENEEAVDDSQLPKDRFSAERLKGVDSTLKIQPAELGDSAVYLCASSLLGTGGLHEQYFGPGTRLTVT.

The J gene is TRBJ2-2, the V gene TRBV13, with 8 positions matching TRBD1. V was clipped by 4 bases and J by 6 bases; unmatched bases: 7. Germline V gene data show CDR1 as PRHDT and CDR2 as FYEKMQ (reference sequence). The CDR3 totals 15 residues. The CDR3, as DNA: TGTGCCAGCAGCTCGGGGGACAGGAAGGCCGGGGAGCTGTTTTTT. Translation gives CASSSGDRKAGELFF.

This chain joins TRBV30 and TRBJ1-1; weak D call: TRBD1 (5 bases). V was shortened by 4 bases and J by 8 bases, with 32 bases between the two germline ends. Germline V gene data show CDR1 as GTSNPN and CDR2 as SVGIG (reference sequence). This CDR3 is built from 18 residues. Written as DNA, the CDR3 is TGTGCCTGGATTCTTCAGTCTTGGGGCGCTTACCAGACCAAAGAAGCTTTCTTT. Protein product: CAWILQSWGAYQTKEAFF.

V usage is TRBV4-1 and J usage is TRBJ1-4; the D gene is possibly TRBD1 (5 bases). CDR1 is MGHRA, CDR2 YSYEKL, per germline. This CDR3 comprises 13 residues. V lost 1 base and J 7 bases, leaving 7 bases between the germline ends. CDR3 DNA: TGCGCCAGCAGCCAAGTCGGGGGTGAAAAACTGTTTTTT. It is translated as CASSQVGGEKLFF.

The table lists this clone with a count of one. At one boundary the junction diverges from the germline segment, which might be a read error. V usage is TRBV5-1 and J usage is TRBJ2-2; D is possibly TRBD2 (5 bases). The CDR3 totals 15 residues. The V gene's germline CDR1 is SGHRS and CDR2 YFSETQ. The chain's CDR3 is CASSPPGEDTGELFF. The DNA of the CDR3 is TGCGCCAGCAGCCCCCCCGGGGAAGACACGGGGGAGCTGTTTTTT.

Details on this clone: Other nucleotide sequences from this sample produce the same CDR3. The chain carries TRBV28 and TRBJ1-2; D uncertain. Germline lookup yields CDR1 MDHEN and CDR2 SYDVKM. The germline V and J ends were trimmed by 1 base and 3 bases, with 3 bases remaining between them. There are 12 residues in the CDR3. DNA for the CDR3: TGTGCCAGCAGTTTATCGGACTATGGCTACACCTTC. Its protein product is CASSLSDYGYTF.

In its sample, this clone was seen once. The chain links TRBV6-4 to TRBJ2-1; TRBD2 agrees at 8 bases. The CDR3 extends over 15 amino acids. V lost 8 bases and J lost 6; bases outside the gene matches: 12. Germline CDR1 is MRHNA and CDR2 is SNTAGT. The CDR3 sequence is CASSSKSGSANEQFF. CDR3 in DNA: TGTGCCAGCTCCTCTAAGAGCGGGAGCGCCAATGAGCAGTTCTTC.

CDR3 protein: CASSLGQGAANEQFF. In DNA form, the CDR3 reads TGTGCCAGCAGCTTGGGACAGGGGGCGGCCAATGAGCAGTTCTTC. This chain links TRBV5-6 with TRBJ2-1, with 10 nucleotides matching TRBD1. The germline V gene encodes CDR1 SGHDT and CDR2 YYEEEE. CDR3 size: 15 residues. The V and J ends lost 0 bases and 6 bases, in that order; junction bases with no gene match: 3.

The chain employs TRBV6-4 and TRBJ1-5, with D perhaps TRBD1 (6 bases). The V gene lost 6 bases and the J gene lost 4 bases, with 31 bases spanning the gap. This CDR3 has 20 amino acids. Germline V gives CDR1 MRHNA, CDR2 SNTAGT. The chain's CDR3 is CASRIFQRAGAGYDNQPQHF. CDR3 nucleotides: TGTGCCAGCAGGATTTTCCAGCGGGCGGGGGCAGGGTACGATAATCAGCCCCAGCATTTT.

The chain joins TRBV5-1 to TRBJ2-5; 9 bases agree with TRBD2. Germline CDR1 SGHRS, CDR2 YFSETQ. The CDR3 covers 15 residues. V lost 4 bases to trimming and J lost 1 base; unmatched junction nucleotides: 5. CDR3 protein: CASSRGGVSQETQYF. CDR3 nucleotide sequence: TGCGCCAGCAGCCGCGGGGGGGTGAGCCAAGAGACCCAGTACTTC.

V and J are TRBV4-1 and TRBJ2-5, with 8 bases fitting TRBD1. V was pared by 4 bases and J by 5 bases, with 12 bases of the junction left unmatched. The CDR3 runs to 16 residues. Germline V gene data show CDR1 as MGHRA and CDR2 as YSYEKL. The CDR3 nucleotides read TGCGCCAGCAGCCCTGTACCCGGACAGGGTAAGGAGACCCAGTACTTC. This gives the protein CASSPVPGQGKETQYF.

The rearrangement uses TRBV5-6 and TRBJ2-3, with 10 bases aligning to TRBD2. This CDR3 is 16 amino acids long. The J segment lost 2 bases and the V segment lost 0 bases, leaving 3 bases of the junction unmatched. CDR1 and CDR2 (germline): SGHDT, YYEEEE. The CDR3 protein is CASSLALAGATDTQYF. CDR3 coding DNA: TGTGCCAGCAGCTTGGCTCTAGCGGGGGCCACAGATACGCAGTATTTT.

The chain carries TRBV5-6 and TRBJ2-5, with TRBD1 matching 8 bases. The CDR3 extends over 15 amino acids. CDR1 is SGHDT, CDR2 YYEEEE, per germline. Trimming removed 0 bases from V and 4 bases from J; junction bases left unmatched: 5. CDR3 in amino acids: CASSLARGQGETQYF. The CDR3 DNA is TGTGCCAGCAGCTTGGCCAGGGGGCAGGGAGAGACCCAGTACTTC. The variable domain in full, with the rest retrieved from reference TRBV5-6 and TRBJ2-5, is DAGVTQSPTHLIKTRGQQVTLRCSPKSGHDTVSWYQQALGQGPQFIFQYYEEEERQRGNFPDRFSGHQFPNYSSELNVNALLLGDSALYLCASSLARGQGETQYFGPGTRLLVL.

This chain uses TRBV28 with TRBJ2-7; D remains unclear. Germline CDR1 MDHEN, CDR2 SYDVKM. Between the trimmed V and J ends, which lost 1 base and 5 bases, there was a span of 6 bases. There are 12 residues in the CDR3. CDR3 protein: CASSLSVHEQYF. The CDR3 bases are TGTGCCAGCAGTTTATCAGTCCACGAGCAGTACTTC.

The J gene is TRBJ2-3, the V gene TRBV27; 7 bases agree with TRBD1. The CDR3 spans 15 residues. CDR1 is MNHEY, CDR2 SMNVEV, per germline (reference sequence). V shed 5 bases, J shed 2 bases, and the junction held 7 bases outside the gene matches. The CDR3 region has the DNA TGTGCCAGCAGTCCATCGACAGGGACCACAGATACGCAGTATTTT. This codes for CASSPSTGTTDTQYF.

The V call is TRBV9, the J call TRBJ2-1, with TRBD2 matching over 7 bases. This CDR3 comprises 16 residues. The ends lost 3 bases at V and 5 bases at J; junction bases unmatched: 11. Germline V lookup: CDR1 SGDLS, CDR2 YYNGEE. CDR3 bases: TGTGCCAGCAGCGCCAAACCGGGACTACAAAACAATGAGCAGTTCTTC. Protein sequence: CASSAKPGLQNNEQFF.

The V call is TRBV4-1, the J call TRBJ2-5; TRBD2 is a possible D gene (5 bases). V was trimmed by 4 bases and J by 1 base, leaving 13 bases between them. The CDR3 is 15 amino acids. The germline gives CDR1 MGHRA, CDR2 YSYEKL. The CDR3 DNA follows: TGCGCCAGCAGCCCCGGGGAGCCTTCCCAAGAGACCCAGTACTTC. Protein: CASSPGEPSQETQYF.

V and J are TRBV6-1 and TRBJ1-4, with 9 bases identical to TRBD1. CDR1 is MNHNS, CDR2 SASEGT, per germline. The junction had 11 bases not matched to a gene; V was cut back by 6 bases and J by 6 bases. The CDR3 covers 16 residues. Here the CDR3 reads CASRELTGTGHEKLFF. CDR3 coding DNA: TGTGCCAGCAGGGAACTGACCGGGACAGGGCATGAAAAACTGTTTTTT.

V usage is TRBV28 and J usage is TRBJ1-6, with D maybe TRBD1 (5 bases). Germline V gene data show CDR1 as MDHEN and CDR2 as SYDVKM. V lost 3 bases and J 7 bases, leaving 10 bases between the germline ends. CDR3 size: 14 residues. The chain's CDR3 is CASSFAGRNSPLHF. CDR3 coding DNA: TGTGCCAGCAGTTTTGCAGGGAGGAATTCACCCCTCCACTTT.